The 29 T cell receptor beta chains presented below share a single source sample, sequenced in a study of vaccination effects on CD4 cells after COVID-19. For these TCRs, the target antigens are not known. Investigators separated out CD4+ T cells once approximately 11 days of culture had passed. Infection dated between March and December 2020, before the Alpha, Beta and Delta variants reached the United States. Each person got two doses of an mRNA SARS-CoV-2 vaccine, BNT162b2 or mRNA-1273. Profiling relied on immunoSEQ multiplex PCR, and the TCRdb table lists in-frame clones only, not all of them. The top ten hold roughly 3.5% of the sample, which has around 44,000 clones, over 65% seen once. Sample: CD4+ T cells from PBMCs cultured without peptide, taken after COVID-19 vaccination. Receptor source: a human donor who had a prior SARS-CoV-2 infection.

The genes are TRBV19 and TRBJ2-1; 13 bases align to TRBD2. Germline V gives CDR1 LNHDA, CDR2 SQIVND (reference sequence). Trimming removed 4 bases from V and 9 bases from J; junction bases left unmatched: 9. The CDR3 contains 16 residues. CDR3: CASSTPLAGGPGEQFF. The CDR3, as DNA: TGTGCCAGTAGTACCCCACTAGCGGGAGGGCCGGGTGAGCAGTTCTTC.

J is TRBJ1-3 and V is TRBV15; D not resolved. Trimming shortened V by 2 bases and J by 3 bases, and 5 bases separated the two germline ends. This CDR3 contains 13 residues. CDR1 and CDR2 from the germline V gene are LNHNV and YYDKDF (reference sequence). CDR3 loop: CATSRQIGNTIYF. In DNA, the CDR3 is TGTGCCACCAGCAGACAGATTGGAAACACCATATATTTT.

V gene TRBV11-2 combines with J gene TRBJ2-3; no definite D call. The V end lost 5 bases, the J end lost 8 bases, and 11 bases lay between the germline ends. Germline-derived CDR1 and CDR2 are SGHAT and FQNNGV. The CDR3 has 12 residues. CDR3 loop: CASSEVGVTQYF. For the CDR3, the DNA is TGTGCCAGCAGCGAGGTTGGTGTTACGCAGTATTTT. The entire variable domain, with the rest obtained from reference TRBV11-2 and TRBJ2-3, is as follows: EAGVAQSPRYKIIEKRQSVAFWCNPISGHATLYWYQQILGQGPKLLIQFQNNGVVDDSQLPKDRFSAERLKGVDSTLKIQPAKLEDSAVYLCASSEVGVTQYFGPGTRLTVL.

This chain links TRBV4-1 with TRBJ2-2; perhaps TRBD2 as D (6 bases). V was trimmed by 0 bases and J by 2 bases, leaving 10 bases between them. Germline CDR1 is MGHRA and CDR2 is YSYEKL. The CDR3 has 16 residues. In DNA form, the CDR3 reads TGCGCCAGCAGCCAAGAGGCTAGCGTAAACACCGGGGAGCTGTTTTTT. Translating gives CASSQEASVNTGELFF.

J is TRBJ2-3 and V is TRBV4-2; 11 nucleotides align to TRBD2. This CDR3 comprises 16 residues. The germline V gene has CDR1 LGHNA and CDR2 YNFKEQ. The junction had 4 bases not matched to a gene; V was cut back by 1 base and J by 4 bases. CDR3 amino acids: CASSQGLAGFSDTQYF. The DNA of the CDR3 is TGTGCCAGCAGCCAAGGACTAGCGGGATTTTCAGATACGCAGTATTTT.

The table lists this clone with a few counts. The V and J genes are TRBV7-9 and TRBJ2-3, with 7 bases lining up with TRBD2. Germline trimming cut 2 bases from V and 2 bases from J; bases unmatched to any gene: 1. CDR1 SEHNR and CDR2 FQNEAQ come from the germline V gene (reference sequence). This CDR3 spans 14 amino acids. Here the CDR3 reads CASSLSGNTDTQYF. In nucleotides, the CDR3 is TGTGCCAGCAGCTTAAGCGGGAACACAGATACGCAGTATTTT.

The rearrangement joins TRBV2 to TRBJ2-3, with 8 bases aligning to TRBD1. The CDR3 extends over 14 amino acids. The V gene's germline CDR1 is SNHLY and CDR2 FYNNEI. Losses at the gene ends were 6 bases for V and 4 bases for J; bases not matched to a gene: 6. The CDR3 loop is CASSADRASDTQYF. In DNA form, the CDR3 reads TGTGCCAGCAGCGCGGACAGGGCCTCAGATACGCAGTATTTT.

The sample holds one count of this clone. The V and J genes are TRBV7-8 and TRBJ2-7, with TRBD2 as a possible D gene (6 bases). Per germline, CDR1 SGHVS and CDR2 FQNEAQ. The V and J ends lost 0 bases and 4 bases respectively, with 10 bases between them. The length of the CDR3 is 14 residues. CDR3: CASSLAAGRYEQYF. CDR3 DNA: TGTGCCAGCAGCTTAGCTGCAGGGAGGTACGAGCAGTACTTC.

The chain joins TRBV6-5 to TRBJ2-7, with D maybe TRBD1 (5 bases). This CDR3 spans 14 amino acids. Germline V gene lookup returns CDR1 MNHEY and CDR2 SVGAGI. V dropped 7 bases and J dropped 6 bases, with 19 bases sitting between them. The CDR3 here is CASKRQPPETEQYF. In nucleotides, the CDR3 is TGTGCCAGCAAGAGACAGCCCCCGGAGACCGAGCAGTACTTC.

CDR3 in DNA: TGTGCCAGCAGCTTGAGACACCTTAGCAATCAGCCCCAGCATTTT. Translated: CASSLRHLSNQPQHF. V and J are TRBV5-6 and TRBJ1-5, with D unclear. The CDR3 is 15 residues long. CDR1 and CDR2 from the germline V gene are SGHDT and YYEEEE. Trimming removed 1 base from V and 0 bases from J, with 8 bases in between.

The chain uses TRBV15 and TRBJ2-3; 7 nucleotides agree with TRBD1. V dropped 0 bases and J dropped 0; count of bases not matched to a gene: 9. CDR1 and CDR2 (germline): LNHNV, YYDKDF (reference sequence). This CDR3 contains 18 residues. The CDR3 region has the DNA TGTGCCACCAGCAGAGATGGGGACAGAGGGGGAAGCACAGATACGCAGTATTTT. Amino acids: CATSRDGDRGGSTDTQYF.

The chain is built from TRBV6-4 and TRBJ2-1; the match to TRBD2 covers 7 bases. The CDR3 runs to 15 residues. J was trimmed by 7 bases and V by 3 bases; bases with no gene match: 9. The germline V gene encodes CDR1 MRHNA and CDR2 SNTAGT. CDR3 sequence (DNA): TGTGCCAGCAGTGATGGGTCAGCGGGGTTGAATGAGCAGTTCTTC. Amino acid sequence: CASSDGSAGLNEQFF.

The chain recombines TRBV24-1 with TRBJ2-3; D may be TRBD2 (5 bases). V was trimmed by 4 bases and J by 4 bases, leaving 8 bases between them. The CDR3 is 13 amino acids. CDR1 and CDR2 (germline): KGHDR, SFDVKD. The CDR3 sequence is CATSELGADTQYF. The CDR3, as DNA: TGTGCCACCAGTGAACTAGGAGCAGATACGCAGTATTTT.

The genes are TRBV7-8 and TRBJ1-1; TRBD1 aligns across 9 bases. After removal of 5 bases from V and 4 bases from J, the junction contained 8 bases not matched to a gene. CDR3 length: 15 residues. The germline CDR1 and CDR2 sequences are SGHVS and FQNEAQ. The CDR3 region is CASSITGGTVTEAFF. DNA for the CDR3: TGTGCCAGCAGCATAACAGGGGGCACGGTCACTGAAGCTTTCTTT. The complete variable domain, with remaining parts taken from reference TRBV7-8 and TRBJ1-1, reads GAGVSQSPRYKVAKRGQDVALRCDPISGHVSLFWYQQALGQGPEFLTYFQNEAQLDKSGLPSDRFFAERPEGSVSTLKIQRTQQEDSAVYLCASSITGGTVTEAFFGQGTRLTVV.

The count of this clone is one. The chain joins TRBV5-1 to TRBJ2-5, with D unresolved. Germline CDR1 reads SGHRS; CDR2 reads YFSETQ. Trimming left V 6 bases short and J 1 base short, with 10 bases between. The CDR3 has 13 residues. CDR3 residues: CASKSRRQETQYF. The CDR3 DNA reads as TGCGCCAGCAAGAGCCGACGCCAAGAGACCCAGTACTTC.

The V call is TRBV7-2, the J call TRBJ2-2; D unclear. V lost 5 bases and J lost 8, with 12 bases in between. This CDR3 contains 13 residues. Germline V gene sequence: CDR1 SGHTA, CDR2 FQGNSA. The DNA for the CDR3 is TGTGCCAGCAGCCTTCTAGTGACTGGGGAGCTGTTTTTT. Translating gives CASSLLVTGELFF.

This chain links TRBV5-1 with TRBJ1-2, with TRBD1 as a possible D gene (6 bases). Trimming took 8 bases from V and 2 from J, leaving 13 bases between them. The CDR3 runs to 13 residues. Germline V gene sequence: CDR1 SGHRS, CDR2 YFSETQ. This CDR3 is CASRTAINYGYTF. The CDR3 DNA sequence: TGCGCCAGTAGGACAGCTATAAACTATGGCTACACCTTC.

This clone was found once. The chain's CDR3 is CASSEMLTTPYEQYF. CDR3 nucleotide sequence: TGTGCCAGCAGTGAGATGTTGACTACCCCCTACGAGCAGTACTTC. This rearrangement joins TRBV6-1 to TRBJ2-7; weak D call: TRBD2 (5 bases). V shed 3 bases and J shed 2 bases, with 14 bases lying between them. Germline CDR1 MNHNS, CDR2 SASEGT. This CDR3 region has 15 residues.

The chain links TRBV11-3 to TRBJ2-3, with 11 nucleotides matching TRBD2. With 6 bases clipped from V and 4 bases from J, the junction kept 3 bases outside the gene matches. CDR3 length equals 14 residues. The germline V gene encodes CDR1 SGHNT and CDR2 YENEEA. CDR3 sequence: CASSMTSGADTQYF. CDR3 in DNA: TGTGCCAGCAGTATGACTAGCGGGGCAGATACGCAGTATTTT.

The rearrangement joins TRBV9 to TRBJ1-2; D gene unclear. The CDR3 is made up of 13 amino acids. The germline V and J ends were trimmed by 4 bases and 3 bases, with 10 bases remaining between them. Germline lookup yields CDR1 SGDLS and CDR2 YYNGEE. CDR3 sequence: CASSSRTDYGYTF. The CDR3, as DNA: TGTGCCAGCAGCTCCCGGACGGACTATGGCTACACCTTC.

This chain joins TRBV4-2 and TRBJ2-7; D is uncertain. CDR3 length: 12 residues. CDR1 is LGHNA and CDR2 is YNFKEQ in the germline V gene. V was shortened by 0 bases and J by 3 bases, with 3 bases between the two germline ends. In DNA, the CDR3 is TGTGCCAGCAGCCAAGATTACTACGAGCAGTACTTC. Its translation is CASSQDYYEQYF.

J is TRBJ2-5 and V is TRBV3-1 (or the pseudogene TRBV3-2); D not certain. The germline V and J ends were trimmed by 0 bases and 5 bases, with 16 bases remaining between them. There are 16 residues in the CDR3. The germline CDR1 and CDR2 sequences are LGHDT and YNNKEL (reference sequence). The CDR3 sequence: CASSQDLIGSFETQYF. The CDR3 DNA is TGTGCCAGCAGCCAAGATCTGATTGGGTCCTTCGAGACCCAGTACTTC.

This clone was counted a single time. This rearrangement joins TRBV6-6 to TRBJ2-5; D perhaps matches TRBD2 (7 bases). The germline gives CDR1 MNHNY, CDR2 SVGAGI (reference sequence). The CDR3 is 15 amino acids. Trimming shortened V by 6 bases and J by 9 bases, and 23 bases separated the two germline ends. CDR3 sequence reads: CASSLLAAEGGAQYF. The CDR3 bases are TGTGCCAGCAGCCTACTCGCGGCGGAGGGGGGGGCCCAGTACTTC.

This clone was detected a few times. The chain is built from TRBV11-3 and TRBJ2-7, with D maybe TRBD1 (6 bases). V lost 5 bases and J 4 bases, leaving 15 bases between the germline ends. Germline V gene lookup returns CDR1 SGHNT and CDR2 YENEEA. This CDR3 region has 14 residues. The CDR3 spells CASSTSGTHYEQYF. Here the CDR3 DNA reads TGTGCCAGCAGCACTTCCGGGACACATTACGAGCAGTACTTC.

CDR3 protein: CASSNRERGETQYF. The CDR3 DNA follows: TGTGCCAGCTCCAACCGGGAGAGAGGGGAGACCCAGTACTTC. The chain recombines TRBV25-1 with TRBJ2-5; D perhaps matches TRBD2 (6 bases). From germline, CDR1 is MGHDK and CDR2 SYGVNS. This CDR3 has 14 amino acids. Trimming pared 8 bases from V and 5 bases from J, leaving 18 bases between.

CDR3 sequence (DNA): TGTGCCAGCAGCTTCATGCCCCAAGAGACCCAGTACTTC. Encoded protein: CASSFMPQETQYF. This chain uses TRBV5-4 with TRBJ2-5; D gene uncertain. Germline values: CDR1 SGHNT, CDR2 YYREEE (reference sequence). The germline V and J ends were trimmed by 2 bases and 1 base, with 6 bases remaining between them. There are 13 residues in the CDR3.

This sequence joins TRBV5-1 and TRBJ1-1; a weak D match, TRBD1 (5 bases). The CDR3 has 15 amino acids. V was cut by 2 bases and J by 3 bases, with 14 bases left in between. The germline V gene encodes CDR1 SGHRS and CDR2 YFSETQ. The CDR3 region is CASSLKQVGDTEAFF. The DNA of the CDR3 is TGCGCCAGCAGCTTAAAACAGGTTGGGGACACTGAAGCTTTCTTT.

The chain links TRBV7-2 to TRBJ2-1; maybe TRBD1 (6 bases). V shed 4 bases and J shed 6 bases, with 10 bases lying between them. The CDR3 extends over 13 amino acids. CDR1 and CDR2 (germline): SGHTA, FQGNSA. CDR3 nucleotide sequence: TGTGCCAGCAGCTACAGGGTGGGCAATGAGCAGTTCTTC. The encoded protein is CASSYRVGNEQFF.

Notes on this clone: One end of the junction varies from germline; a read error may be responsible. This chain connects TRBV5-6 to TRBJ2-7; TRBD2 matches 8 bases. Germline V gene sequence: CDR1 SGHDT, CDR2 YYEEEE. The CDR3 loop spans 11 amino acids. This CDR3 is CASSRGGTYFF. The CDR3 DNA follows: TGTGCCAGCAGCCGGGGGGGGACATACTTCTTC. Supplemented by reference TRBV5-6 and TRBJ2-7, the full variable domain reads DAGVTQSPTHLIKTRGQQVTLRCSPKSGHDTVSWYQQALGQGPQFIFQYYEEEERQRGNFPDRFSGHQFPNYSSELNVNALLLGDSALYLCASSRGGTYFFGPGTRLTVT.